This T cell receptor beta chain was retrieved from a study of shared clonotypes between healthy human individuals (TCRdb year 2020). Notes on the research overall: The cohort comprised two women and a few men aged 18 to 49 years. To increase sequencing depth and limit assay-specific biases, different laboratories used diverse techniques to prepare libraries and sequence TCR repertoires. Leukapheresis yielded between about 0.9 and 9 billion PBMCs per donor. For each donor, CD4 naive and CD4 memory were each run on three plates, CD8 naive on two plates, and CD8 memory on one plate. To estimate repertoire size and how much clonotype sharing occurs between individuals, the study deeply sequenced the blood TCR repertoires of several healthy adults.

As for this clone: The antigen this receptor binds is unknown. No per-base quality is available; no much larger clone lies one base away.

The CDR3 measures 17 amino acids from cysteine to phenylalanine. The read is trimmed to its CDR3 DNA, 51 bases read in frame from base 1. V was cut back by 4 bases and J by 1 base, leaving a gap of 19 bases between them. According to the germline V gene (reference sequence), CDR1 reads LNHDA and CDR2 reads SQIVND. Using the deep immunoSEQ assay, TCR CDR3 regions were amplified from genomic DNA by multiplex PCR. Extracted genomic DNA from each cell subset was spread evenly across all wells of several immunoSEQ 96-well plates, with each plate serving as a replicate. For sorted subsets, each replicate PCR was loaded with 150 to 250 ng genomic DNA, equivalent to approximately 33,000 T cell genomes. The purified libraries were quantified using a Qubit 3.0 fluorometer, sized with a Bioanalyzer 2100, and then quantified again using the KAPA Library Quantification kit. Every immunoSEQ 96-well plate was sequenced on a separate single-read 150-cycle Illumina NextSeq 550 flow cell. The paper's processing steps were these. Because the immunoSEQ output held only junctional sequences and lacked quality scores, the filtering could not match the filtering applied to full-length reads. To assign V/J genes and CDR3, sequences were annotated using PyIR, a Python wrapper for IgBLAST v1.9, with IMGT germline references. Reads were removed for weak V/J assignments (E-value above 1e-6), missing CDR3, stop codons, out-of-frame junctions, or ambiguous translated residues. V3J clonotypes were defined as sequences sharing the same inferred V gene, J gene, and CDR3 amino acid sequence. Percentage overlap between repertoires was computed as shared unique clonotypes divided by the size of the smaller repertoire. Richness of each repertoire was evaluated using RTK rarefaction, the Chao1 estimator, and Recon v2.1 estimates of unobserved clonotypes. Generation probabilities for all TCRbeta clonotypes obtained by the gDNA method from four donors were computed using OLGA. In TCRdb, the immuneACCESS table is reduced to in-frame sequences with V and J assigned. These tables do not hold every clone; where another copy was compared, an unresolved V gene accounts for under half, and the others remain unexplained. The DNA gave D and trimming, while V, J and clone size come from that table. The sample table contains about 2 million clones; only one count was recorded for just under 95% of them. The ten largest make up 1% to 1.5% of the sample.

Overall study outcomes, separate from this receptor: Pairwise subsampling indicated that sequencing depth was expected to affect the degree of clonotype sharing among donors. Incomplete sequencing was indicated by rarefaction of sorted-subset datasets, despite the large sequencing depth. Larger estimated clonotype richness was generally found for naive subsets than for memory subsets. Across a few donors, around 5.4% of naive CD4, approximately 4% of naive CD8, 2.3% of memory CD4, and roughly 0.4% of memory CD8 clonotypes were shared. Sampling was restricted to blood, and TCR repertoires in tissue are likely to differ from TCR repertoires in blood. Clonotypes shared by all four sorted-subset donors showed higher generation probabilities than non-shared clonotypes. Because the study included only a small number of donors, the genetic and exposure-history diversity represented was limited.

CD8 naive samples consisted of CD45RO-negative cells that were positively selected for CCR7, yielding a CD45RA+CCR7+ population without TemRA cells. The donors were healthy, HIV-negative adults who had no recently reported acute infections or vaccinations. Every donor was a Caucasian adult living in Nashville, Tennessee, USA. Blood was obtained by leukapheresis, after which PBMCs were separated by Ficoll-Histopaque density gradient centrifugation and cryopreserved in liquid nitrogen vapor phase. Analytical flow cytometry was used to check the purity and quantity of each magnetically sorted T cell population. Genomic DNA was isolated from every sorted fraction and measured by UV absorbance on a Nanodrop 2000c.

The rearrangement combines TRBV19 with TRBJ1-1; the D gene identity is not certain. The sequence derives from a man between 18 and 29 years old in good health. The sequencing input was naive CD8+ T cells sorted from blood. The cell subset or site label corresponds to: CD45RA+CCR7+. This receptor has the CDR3 CASSNPSRTDRNTEAFF. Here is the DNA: TGTGCCAGTAGTAATCCCTCTAGGACGGATAGGAACACTGAAGCTTTCTTT.